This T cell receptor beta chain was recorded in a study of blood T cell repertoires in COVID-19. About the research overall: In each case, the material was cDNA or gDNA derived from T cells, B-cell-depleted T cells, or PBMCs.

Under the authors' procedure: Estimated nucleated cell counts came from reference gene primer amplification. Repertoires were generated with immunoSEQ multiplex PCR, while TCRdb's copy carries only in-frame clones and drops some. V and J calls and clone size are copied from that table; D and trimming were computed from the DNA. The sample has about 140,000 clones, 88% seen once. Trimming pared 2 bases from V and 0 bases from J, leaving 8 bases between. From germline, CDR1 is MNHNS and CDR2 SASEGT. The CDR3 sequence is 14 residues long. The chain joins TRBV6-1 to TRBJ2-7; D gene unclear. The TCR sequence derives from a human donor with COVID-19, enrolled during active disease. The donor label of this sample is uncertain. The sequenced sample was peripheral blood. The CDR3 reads CASSESVSSYEQYF. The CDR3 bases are TGTGCCAGCAGTGAATCGGTGAGCTCCTACGAGCAGTACTTC.